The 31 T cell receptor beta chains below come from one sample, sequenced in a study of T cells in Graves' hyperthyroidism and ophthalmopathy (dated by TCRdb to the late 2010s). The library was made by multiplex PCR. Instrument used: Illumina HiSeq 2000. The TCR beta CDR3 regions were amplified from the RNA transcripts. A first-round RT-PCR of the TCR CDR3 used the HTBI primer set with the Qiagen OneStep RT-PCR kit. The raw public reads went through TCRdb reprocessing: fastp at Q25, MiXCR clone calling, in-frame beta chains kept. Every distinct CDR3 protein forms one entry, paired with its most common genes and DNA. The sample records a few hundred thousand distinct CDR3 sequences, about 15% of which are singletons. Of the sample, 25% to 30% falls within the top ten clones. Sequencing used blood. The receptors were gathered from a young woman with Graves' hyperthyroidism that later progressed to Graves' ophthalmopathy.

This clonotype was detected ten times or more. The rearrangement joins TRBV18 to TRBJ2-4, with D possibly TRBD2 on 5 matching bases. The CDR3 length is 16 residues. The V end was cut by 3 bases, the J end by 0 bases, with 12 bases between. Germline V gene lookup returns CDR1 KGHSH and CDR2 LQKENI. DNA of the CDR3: TGTGCCAGCTCACCGCCCCCTCGGGAAGCCAAAAACATTCAGTACTTC. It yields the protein CASSPPPREAKNIQYF.

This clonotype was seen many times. In DNA form, the CDR3 reads TGCGCCAGCAGCTTGTATTCCCCGGGTCTCTATGGCTACACCTTC. This sequence encodes CASSLYSPGLYGYTF. V gene TRBV5-1 combines with J gene TRBJ1-2, with D unclear. The V end was cut by 1 base, the J end by 4 bases, with 14 bases between. In germline, CDR1 is SGHRS, CDR2 YFSETQ. The CDR3 covers 15 residues.

For the CDR3, the DNA is TGTGCCAGCAGACCTACCTCTACTAGCGGGAGGCTTGGGACCCAGTACTTC. Translation: CASRPTSTSGRLGTQYF. The chain employs TRBV13 and TRBJ2-5; 12 bases are a match to TRBD2. The CDR3 consists of 17 residues. With 6 bases clipped from V and 7 bases from J, the junction kept 15 bases outside the gene matches. Germline V gene sequence: CDR1 PRHDT, CDR2 FYEKMQ (reference sequence).

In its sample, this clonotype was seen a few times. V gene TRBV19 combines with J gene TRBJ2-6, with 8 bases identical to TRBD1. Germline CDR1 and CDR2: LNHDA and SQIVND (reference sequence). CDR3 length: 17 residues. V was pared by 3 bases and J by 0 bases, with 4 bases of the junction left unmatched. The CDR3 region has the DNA TGTGCCAGTAGTATCCGGGACAGGTACTCTGGGGCCAACGTCCTGACTTTC. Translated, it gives CASSIRDRYSGANVLTF.

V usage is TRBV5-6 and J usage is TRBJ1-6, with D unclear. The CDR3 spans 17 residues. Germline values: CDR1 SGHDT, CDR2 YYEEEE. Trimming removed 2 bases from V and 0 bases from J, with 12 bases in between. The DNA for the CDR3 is TGTGCCAGCAGCTTCGACGGAACGAGCTCCTATAATTCACCCCTCCACTTT. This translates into CASSFDGTSSYNSPLHF. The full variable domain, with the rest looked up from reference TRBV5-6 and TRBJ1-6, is DAGVTQSPTHLIKTRGQQVTLRCSPKSGHDTVSWYQQALGQGPQFIFQYYEEEERQRGNFPDRFSGHQFPNYSSELNVNALLLGDSALYLCASSFDGTSSYNSPLHFGNGTRLTVT.

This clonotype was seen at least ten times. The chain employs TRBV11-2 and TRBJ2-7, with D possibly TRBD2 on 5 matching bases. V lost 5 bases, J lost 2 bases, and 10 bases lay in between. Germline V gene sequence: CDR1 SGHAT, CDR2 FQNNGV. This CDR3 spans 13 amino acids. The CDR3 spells CASSLDWTYEQYF. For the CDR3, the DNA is TGTGCCAGCAGCCTGGACTGGACCTACGAGCAGTACTTC.

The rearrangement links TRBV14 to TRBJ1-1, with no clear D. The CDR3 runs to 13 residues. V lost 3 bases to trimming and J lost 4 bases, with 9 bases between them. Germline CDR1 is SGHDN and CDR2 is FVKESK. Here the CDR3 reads CASSQQVGTEAFF. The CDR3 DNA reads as TGTGCCAGCAGCCAGCAGGTGGGCACTGAAGCTTTCTTT.

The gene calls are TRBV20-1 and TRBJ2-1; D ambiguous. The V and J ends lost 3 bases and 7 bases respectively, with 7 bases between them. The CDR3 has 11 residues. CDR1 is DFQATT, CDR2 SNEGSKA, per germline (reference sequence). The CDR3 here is CSASPSNEQFF. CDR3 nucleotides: TGCAGTGCTAGCCCCTCGAATGAGCAGTTCTTC.

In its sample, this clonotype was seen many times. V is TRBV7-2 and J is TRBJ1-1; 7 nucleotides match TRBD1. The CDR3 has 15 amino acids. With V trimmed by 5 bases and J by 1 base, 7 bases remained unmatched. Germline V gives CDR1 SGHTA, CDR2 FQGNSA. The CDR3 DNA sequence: TGTGCCAGCAGCGAAACAGGGGTCGGGAACACTGAAGCTTTCTTT. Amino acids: CASSETGVGNTEAFF.

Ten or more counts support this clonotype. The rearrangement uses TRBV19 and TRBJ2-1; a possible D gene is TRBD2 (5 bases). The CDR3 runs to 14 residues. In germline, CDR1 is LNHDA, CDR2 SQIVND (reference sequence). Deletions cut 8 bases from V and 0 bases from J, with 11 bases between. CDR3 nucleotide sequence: TGTGCCAGTCGGAGAGAGGGCTCCTACAATGAGCAGTTCTTC. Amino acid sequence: CASRREGSYNEQFF.

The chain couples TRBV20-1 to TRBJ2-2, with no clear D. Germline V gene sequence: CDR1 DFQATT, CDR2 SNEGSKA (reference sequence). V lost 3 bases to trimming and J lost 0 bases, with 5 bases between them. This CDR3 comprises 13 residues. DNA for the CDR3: TGCAGTGCTAGTCATCCGAACACCGGGGAGCTGTTTTTT. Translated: CSASHPNTGELFF.

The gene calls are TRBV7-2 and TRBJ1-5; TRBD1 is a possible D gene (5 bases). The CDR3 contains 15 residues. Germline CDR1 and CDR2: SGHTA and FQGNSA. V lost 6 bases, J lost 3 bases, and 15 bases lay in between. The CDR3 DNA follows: TGTGCCAGCAGTTATATCGGGGGTTTCAATCAGCCCCAGCATTTT. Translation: CASSYIGGFNQPQHF.

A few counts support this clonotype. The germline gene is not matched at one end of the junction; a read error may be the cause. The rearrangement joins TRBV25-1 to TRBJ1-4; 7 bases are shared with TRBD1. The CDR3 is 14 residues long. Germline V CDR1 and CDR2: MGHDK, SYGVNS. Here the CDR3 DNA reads TGTACCAGCGCACAGGGGAAATTTAATGAAAAACTGTTTTTT. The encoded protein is CTSAQGKFNEKLFF.

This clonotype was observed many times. CDR3 nucleotides: TGTGCCAGCAGTTGGAGCGGCGAGTCGGATGAGCAGTTCTTC. This codes for CASSWSGESDEQFF. The J gene is TRBJ2-1, the V gene TRBV12-3 or TRBV12-4; maybe TRBD2 (5 bases). This CDR3 region has 14 residues. The V gene lost 4 bases and the J gene lost 8 bases, with 15 bases spanning the gap.

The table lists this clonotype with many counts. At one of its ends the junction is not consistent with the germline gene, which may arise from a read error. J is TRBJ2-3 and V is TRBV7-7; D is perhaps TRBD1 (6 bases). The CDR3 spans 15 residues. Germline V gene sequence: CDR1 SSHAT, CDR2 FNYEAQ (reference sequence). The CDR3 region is CASSPGTSTTDTQYF. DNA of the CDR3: TGTGCTAGCAGCCCTGGGACATCTACCACAGATACGCAGTATTTT.

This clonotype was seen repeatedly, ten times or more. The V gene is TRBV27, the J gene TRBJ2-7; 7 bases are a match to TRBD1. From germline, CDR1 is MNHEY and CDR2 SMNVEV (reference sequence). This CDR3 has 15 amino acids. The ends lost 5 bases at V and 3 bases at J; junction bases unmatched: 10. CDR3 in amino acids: CASSRDVTGSYEQYF. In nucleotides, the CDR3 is TGTGCCAGCAGTCGAGACGTGACAGGGAGCTACGAGCAGTACTTC.

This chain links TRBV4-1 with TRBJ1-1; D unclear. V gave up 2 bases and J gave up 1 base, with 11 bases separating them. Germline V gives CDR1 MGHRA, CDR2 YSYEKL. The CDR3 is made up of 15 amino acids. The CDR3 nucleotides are TGCGCCAGCAGCCAACGGAAAGGATCGAACACTGAAGCTTTCTTT. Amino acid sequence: CASSQRKGSNTEAFF.

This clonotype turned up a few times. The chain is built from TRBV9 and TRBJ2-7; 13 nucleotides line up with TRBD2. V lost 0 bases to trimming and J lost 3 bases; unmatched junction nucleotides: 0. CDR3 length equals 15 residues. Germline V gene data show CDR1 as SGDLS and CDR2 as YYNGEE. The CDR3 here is CASSVGTSGGYEQYF. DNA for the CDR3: TGTGCCAGCAGCGTAGGGACTAGCGGGGGCTACGAGCAGTACTTC.

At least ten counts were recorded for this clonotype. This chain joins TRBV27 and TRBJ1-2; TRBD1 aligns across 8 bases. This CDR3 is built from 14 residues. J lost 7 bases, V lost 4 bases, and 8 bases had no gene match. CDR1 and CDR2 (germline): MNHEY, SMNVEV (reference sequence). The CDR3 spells CASSSDRVSRGYTF. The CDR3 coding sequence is TGTGCCAGCAGTTCGGACAGGGTTTCTCGTGGCTACACCTTC.

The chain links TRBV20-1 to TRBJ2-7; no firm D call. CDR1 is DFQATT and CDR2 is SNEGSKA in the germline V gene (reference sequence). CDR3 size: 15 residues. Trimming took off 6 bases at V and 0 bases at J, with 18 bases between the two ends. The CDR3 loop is CSAIRYQASSYEQYF. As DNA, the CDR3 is TGCAGTGCCATACGTTACCAGGCCAGCTCCTACGAGCAGTACTTC.

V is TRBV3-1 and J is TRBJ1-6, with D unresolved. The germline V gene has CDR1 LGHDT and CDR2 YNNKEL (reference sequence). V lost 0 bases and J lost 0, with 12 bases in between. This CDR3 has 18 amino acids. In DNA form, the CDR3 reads TGTGCCAGCAGCCAAGAAGGACCAGCGAGCTCCTATAATTCACCCCTCCACTTT. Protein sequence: CASSQEGPASSYNSPLHF.

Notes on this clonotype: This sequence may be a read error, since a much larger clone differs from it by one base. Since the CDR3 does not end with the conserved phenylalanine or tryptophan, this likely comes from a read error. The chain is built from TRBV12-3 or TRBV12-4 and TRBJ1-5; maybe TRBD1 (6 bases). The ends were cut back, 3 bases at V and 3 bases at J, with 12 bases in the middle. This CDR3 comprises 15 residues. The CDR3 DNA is TGTGCCAGCAGTTTCTCAGGGGTGGCCAATCAGCCCCAGCATCTT. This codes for CASSFSGVANQPQHL.

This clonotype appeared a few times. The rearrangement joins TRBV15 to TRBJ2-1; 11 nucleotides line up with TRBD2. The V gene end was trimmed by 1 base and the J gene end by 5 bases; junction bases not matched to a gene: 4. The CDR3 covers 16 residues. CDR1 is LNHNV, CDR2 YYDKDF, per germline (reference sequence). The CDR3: CATSRGGTSGDNEQFF. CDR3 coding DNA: TGTGCCACCAGCAGAGGTGGGACTAGCGGAGACAATGAGCAGTTCTTC.

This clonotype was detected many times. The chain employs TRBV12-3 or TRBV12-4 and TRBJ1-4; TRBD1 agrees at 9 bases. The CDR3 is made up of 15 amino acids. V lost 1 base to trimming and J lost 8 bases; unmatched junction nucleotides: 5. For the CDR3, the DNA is TGTGCCAGCAGTTTAGGGGACAGGGACGGGGAAAAACTGTTTTTT. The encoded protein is CASSLGDRDGEKLFF.

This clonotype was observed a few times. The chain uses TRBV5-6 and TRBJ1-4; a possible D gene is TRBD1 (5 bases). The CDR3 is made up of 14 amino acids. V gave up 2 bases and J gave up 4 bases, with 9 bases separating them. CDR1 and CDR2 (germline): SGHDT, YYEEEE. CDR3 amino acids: CASSFGGNNEKLFF. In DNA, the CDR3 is TGTGCCAGCAGCTTCGGGGGAAATAATGAAAAACTGTTTTTT. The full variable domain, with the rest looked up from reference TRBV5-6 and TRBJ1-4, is DAGVTQSPTHLIKTRGQQVTLRCSPKSGHDTVSWYQQALGQGPQFIFQYYEEEERQRGNFPDRFSGHQFPNYSSELNVNALLLGDSALYLCASSFGGNNEKLFFGSGTQLSVL.

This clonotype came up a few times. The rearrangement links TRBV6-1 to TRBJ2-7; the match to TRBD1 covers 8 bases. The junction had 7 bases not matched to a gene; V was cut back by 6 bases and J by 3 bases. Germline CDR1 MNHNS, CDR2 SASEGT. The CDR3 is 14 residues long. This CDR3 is CASRGQAQSYEQYF. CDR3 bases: TGTGCCAGCAGGGGACAGGCCCAGAGCTACGAGCAGTACTTC.

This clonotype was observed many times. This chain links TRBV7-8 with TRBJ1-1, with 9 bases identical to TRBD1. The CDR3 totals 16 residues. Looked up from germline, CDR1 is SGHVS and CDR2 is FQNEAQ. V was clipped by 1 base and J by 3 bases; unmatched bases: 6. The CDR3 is CASSLVLGQGYTEAFF. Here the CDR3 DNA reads TGTGCCAGCAGCTTAGTATTGGGACAGGGTTACACTGAAGCTTTCTTT.

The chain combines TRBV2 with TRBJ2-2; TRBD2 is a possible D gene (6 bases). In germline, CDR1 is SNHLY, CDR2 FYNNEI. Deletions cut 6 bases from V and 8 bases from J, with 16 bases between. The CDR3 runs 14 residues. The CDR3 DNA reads TGTGCCAGCAGCGGCCGGGACTTCCAGGGGGAGCTGTTTTTT. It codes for CASSGRDFQGELFF.

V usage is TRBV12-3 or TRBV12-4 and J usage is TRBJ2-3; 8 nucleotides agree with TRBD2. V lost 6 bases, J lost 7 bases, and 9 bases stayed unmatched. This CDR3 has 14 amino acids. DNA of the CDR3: TGTGCCAGCAGCCAAACTAGCGGTACGAATACGCAGTATTTT. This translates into CASSQTSGTNTQYF.

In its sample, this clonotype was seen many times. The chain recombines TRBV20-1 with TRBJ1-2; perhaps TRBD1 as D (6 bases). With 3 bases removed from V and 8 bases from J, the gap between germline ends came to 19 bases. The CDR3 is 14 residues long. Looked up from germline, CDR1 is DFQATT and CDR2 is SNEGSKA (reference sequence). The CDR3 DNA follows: TGCAGTGCTAGTAGACGGAAGGAGGGGGGGGGCTACACCTTC. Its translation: CSASRRKEGGGYTF.

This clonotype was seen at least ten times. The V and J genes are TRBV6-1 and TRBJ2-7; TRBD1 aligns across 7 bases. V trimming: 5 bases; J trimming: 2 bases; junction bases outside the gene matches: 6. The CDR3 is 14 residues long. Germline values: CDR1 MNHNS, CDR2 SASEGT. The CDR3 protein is CASSPTGVAYEQYF. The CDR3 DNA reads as TGTGCCAGCAGTCCTACAGGGGTCGCCTACGAGCAGTACTTC.